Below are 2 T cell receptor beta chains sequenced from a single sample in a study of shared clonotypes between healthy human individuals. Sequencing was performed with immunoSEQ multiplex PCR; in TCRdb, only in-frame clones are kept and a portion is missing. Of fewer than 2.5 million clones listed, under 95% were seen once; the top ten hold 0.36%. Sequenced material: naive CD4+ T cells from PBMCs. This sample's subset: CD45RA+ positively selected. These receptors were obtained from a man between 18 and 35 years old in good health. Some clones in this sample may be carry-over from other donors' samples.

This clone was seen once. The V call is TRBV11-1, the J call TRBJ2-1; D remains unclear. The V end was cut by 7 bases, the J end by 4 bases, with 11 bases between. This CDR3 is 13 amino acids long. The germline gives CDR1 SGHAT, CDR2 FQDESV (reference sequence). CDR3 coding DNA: TGTGCCAGCACCCTAATGGGATACAATGAGCAGTTCTTC. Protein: CASTLMGYNEQFF.

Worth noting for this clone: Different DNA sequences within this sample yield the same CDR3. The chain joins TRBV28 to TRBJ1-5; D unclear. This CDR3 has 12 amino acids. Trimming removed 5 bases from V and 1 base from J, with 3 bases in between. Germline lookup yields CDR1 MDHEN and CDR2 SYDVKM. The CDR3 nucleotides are TGTGCCAGCAGTGGCAGCAATCAGCCCCAGCATTTT. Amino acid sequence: CASSGSNQPQHF.